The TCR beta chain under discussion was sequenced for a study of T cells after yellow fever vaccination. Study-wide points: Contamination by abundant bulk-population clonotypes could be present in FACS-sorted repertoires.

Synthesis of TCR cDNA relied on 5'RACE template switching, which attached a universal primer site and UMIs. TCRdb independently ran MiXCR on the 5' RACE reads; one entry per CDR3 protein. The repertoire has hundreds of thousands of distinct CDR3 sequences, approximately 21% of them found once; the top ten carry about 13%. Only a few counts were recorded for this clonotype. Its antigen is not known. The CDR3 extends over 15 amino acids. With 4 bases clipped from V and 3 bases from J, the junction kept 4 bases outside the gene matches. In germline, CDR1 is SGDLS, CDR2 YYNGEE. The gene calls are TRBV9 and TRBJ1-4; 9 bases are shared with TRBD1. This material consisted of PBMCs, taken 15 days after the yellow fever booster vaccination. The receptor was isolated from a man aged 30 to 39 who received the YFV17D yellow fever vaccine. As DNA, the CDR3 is TGTGCCAGCAGCCCCCGGACAGGGGCTAATGAAAAACTGTTTTTT. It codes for CASSPRTGANEKLFF.